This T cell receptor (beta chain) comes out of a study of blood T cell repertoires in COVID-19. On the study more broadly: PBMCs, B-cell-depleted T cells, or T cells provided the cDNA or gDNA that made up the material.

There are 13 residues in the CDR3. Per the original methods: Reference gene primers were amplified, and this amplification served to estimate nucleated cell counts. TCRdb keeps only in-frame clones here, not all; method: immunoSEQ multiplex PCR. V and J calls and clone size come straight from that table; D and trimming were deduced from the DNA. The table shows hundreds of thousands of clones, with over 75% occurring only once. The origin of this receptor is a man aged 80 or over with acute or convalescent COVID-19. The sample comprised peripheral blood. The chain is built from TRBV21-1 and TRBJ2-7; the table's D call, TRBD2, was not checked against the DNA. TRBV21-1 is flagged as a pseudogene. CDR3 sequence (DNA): TGTGCCAGCAGCAAAGTGAGGAGATACGAGCAGTACGTC. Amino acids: CASSKVRRYEQYV.